A selection of T cell receptor beta chains follows, all from one sample in a study of technical replicates of blood from several donors. Profiling relied on immunoSEQ multiplex PCR, and the TCRdb table lists in-frame clones only, not all of them. The sample includes some 76,000 clones, roughly 98% of them seen just once. Sequenced input: T cells isolated from PBMCs. The receptors shown here come from a human donor in good health. Each CDR3 is given with its conserved first and last residue. Clone size is given for some rows only: seen once, a few or many times, or a class if the clone is expanded.

size: -; V: TRBV5-1; CDR3: CASSSGTGGYGYTF
size: -; V: TRBV15; CDR3: CATSPGHRDNEQFF
size: -; V: TRBV1; CDR3: CTSSLGDSNRFYNEQFF
size: once; V: TRBV18; CDR3: CASSPPGQVNEKLFF
size: -; V: TRBV7-6; CDR3: CASGASDSYEQYF
size: -; V: TRBV5-1; CDR3: CASSLAQASGWNTGELFF
size: -; V: TRBV25-1; CDR3: CASSEYGEQIRYF
size: -; V: TRBV30; CDR3: CAWGQGRNQPQHF
size: once; V: TRBV28; CDR3: CASILETQYF
size: -; V: TRBV7-8; CDR3: CASSNLRDRARREQYF
size: -; V: TRBV28; CDR3: CASSPTGSQETQYF
size: -; V: TRBV18; CDR3: CASSPRQGSYEQYF
size: -; V: TRBV4-2; CDR3: CASSHGTSGSYNEQFF
size: -; V: TRBV5-6; CDR3: CASSFRSGGRETQYF
size: -; V: TRBV7-6; CDR3: CASSPEGANVLTF
size: once; V: TRBV2; CDR3: CASRPQGTGANVLTF
size: -; V: TRBV27; CDR3: CASRLTSFSTDTQYF
size: -; V: TRBV6-6; CDR3: CASSSGVANEKLFF
size: -; V: TRBV6-5; CDR3: CASSYGLSAGELFF
size: -; V: TRBV4-1; CDR3: CASSSTGGSEKLFF
size: -; V: TRBV5-5; CDR3: CASSSRTGLNTEAFF
size: -; V: TRBV2; CDR3: CASTEGAANTEAFF
size: -; V: TRBV27; CDR3: CASTLRQGYEQYF
size: -; V: TRBV29-1; CDR3: CSVGIKAFTDTQYF
size: -; V: TRBV6-5; CDR3: CASGQGPYEQYF
size: -; V: TRBV5-1; CDR3: CASSLGGPSGQPQHF
size: -; V: TRBV7-9; CDR3: CASRETGGTATNEKLFF
size: -; V: TRBV9; CDR3: CASSPQGQVLNTEAFF
size: -; V: TRBV5-1; CDR3: CASSGTAYEQYF